Here is one T cell receptor (beta chain) with its context. Its antigen is not known. The data stem from a study of blood T cells in healthy people across ages. Next came a second PCR, run for about 7 to 12 cycles, which used a sample-barcoded 5' primer along with a J-beta primer mix. Every molecule of cDNA carried a tag from a template-switch adaptor with 12 random nucleotides. Each CDR3 protein gets one entry after TCRdb re-called the 5' RACE reads with MiXCR. The data contain 2 million or so distinct CDR3 sequences, approximately 50% of them seen just once; the ten biggest clones take up 2% to 2.5%. CDR1 is LNHNV and CDR2 is YYDKDF in the germline V gene (reference sequence). There are 15 residues in the CDR3. Trimming at V came to 5 bases and at J to 5 bases, leaving 10 bases not matched to a gene. Study outcomes and limitations: PBMCs went unsorted, and a conclusive naive versus antigen-experienced comparison was therefore prevented. It was held that diversity estimates obtained from one million T cells represented underestimates. A roughly linear age-dependent decrease characterized TCR beta diversity per million T cells.

The receptor was isolated from a middle-aged woman in good health. The material sequenced was blood. The chain links TRBV15 to TRBJ1-2; 8 bases line up with TRBD1. The CDR3 region is CATSRSTGAGYGYTF. The DNA of the CDR3 is TGTGCCACCAGCCGATCGACAGGGGCCGGGTATGGCTACACCTTC.